This is a list of T cell receptor beta chains from one sample in a study of CD8+CD57+ T cells in acquired aplastic anemia. MiXCR, run by TCRdb on the reads, gives a single entry per CDR3 protein. The sample has about 190,000 distinct CDR3 sequences; roughly half are singletons. Sequences were obtained from sorted CD4+, CD8+, or CD8+CD57+ T cells (not recorded which) from PBMCs. The origin of the receptors is a human donor with aplastic anemia. Both conserved end residues are trimmed from each CDR3.

CDR3	V	J
ASSSGVDTEAF	TRBV5-1	TRBJ1-1
ALPYSGANVLT	TRBV30	TRBJ2-6
ATSRDGTSYEQY	TRBV15	TRBJ2-7
SVDGQGGNEQF	TRBV29-1	TRBJ2-1
ASSSTRQGARTEAF	TRBV11-3	TRBJ1-1
SVVGSEVVGYT	TRBV29-1	TRBJ1-2
ASSGGDSANSPLH	TRBV5-1	TRBJ1-6
ASTNGPGDSNQPQH	TRBV12-3/TRBV12-4	TRBJ1-5
SVPESGNSYNEQF	TRBV29-1	TRBJ2-1
ASSLVFGTEGEQY	TRBV5-4	TRBJ2-7
ASSGSTGQVDEKLF	TRBV7-8	TRBJ1-4
AISEGPASSQTQY	TRBV10-3	TRBJ2-5
ASSAGVGELF	TRBV19	TRBJ2-2
ASSLGDSWAF	TRBV5-4	TRBJ1-1
ASRGLRGAF	TRBV2	TRBJ1-1
SVGGTVEAF	TRBV29-1	TRBJ1-1
ASSLGKYNEQF	TRBV7-7	TRBJ2-1
ASSSRGGTLLQY	TRBV5-1	TRBJ2-7
ASSLGGTGRGEAF	TRBV7-9	TRBJ1-1
AIKDGSAGYEQY	TRBV10-3	TRBJ2-7
ASSQEGADSGNTIY	TRBV4-3	TRBJ1-3
AANSNSNRDYEQY	TRBV10-3	TRBJ2-7
ASSLGIWQGKSPLH	TRBV5-1	TRBJ1-6
ASSLDFRKGHGNQPQH	TRBV11-2	TRBJ1-5
ASSSGPGLEV	TRBV6-5	TRBJ2-1
AISEQDEQF	TRBV10-3	TRBJ2-1
ASSLEGGTGNTIY	TRBV5-4	TRBJ1-3
ASSSRLQGYQPQH	TRBV11-2	TRBJ1-5
ASSAPGNHEQF	TRBV11-2	TRBJ2-1
ASSNAGWKRTEAF	TRBV4-3	TRBJ1-1
ASSLARLGGTEAF	TRBV5-1	TRBJ1-1
ASMGGPGGWRDQPQH	TRBV2	TRBJ1-5
ASSLGMGQYNEKLF	TRBV5-1	TRBJ1-4
ASSLTGDNTEAF	TRBV7-3	TRBJ1-1
ASSSSGGGVTDTQY	TRBV12-3/TRBV12-4	TRBJ2-3
ASSLSVYNEQF	TRBV12-3/TRBV12-4	TRBJ2-1
ASSLALGETQY	TRBV10-2	TRBJ2-5
ASRLTSSPSSYNEQF	TRBV6-1	TRBJ2-1
SVELAGGQSYEQY	TRBV29-1	TRBJ2-7
SARLSSGETQY	TRBV20-1	TRBJ2-5
AISDGSGSRYEQY	TRBV10-3	TRBJ2-7
ASREIRTDTQY	TRBV19	TRBJ2-3
AISDQGTASYGYT	TRBV10-3	TRBJ1-2
AILPSGAPGH	TRBV9	TRBJ1-5
ASSKPGQFEAF	TRBV3-1	TRBJ1-1
ASSLAGQGTVEQY	TRBV5-1	TRBJ2-7
ASSSLPGISGSLGTQY	TRBV7-9	TRBJ2-5
ASREGQGADEQY	TRBV2	TRBJ2-7
ASRGGQVNTEAF	TRBV2	TRBJ1-1
ASSGSNGYT	TRBV2	TRBJ1-2
ASTGTGRMNTEAF	TRBV6-1	TRBJ1-1
AISGSGGRGLAGDGGELF	TRBV10-3	TRBJ2-2
ATSDRVQGWNEQF	TRBV24-1	TRBJ2-1
ASAAGTSGRAHEQY	TRBV5-1	TRBJ2-7
ASSQVTGTEQETQY	TRBV3-1	TRBJ2-5